This T cell receptor (beta chain) was captured in a study of cytomegalovirus exposure and HLA in healthy donors (dated by TCRdb to 2015 to 2018). For context, the study as a whole: An earlier analysis of approximately 550 of the donors reported about 250 Gb of sequence data and 100 million to 140 million unique TCR beta sequences from about 200 million T cells. An early release covering 550 to 650 HLA-typed donors comprised around 300 gigabases of sequencing data and tens of millions of unique TCR sequences. Of the roughly 400 genotyped donors, 65% to 90% fell in the genetic ancestry cluster associated with self-reported Caucasian donors. The study aimed to test whether cataloging public T cell receptors could reveal signatures of past pathogen exposure. The study profiled the T cell repertoires of 500 to 800 subjects by immunosequencing and related them to cytomegalovirus serostatus. Along with the approximately 700-subject first cohort, a separate validation cohort of around 120 different subjects was used. High-throughput TCR immunosequencing, statistical association of individual TCRs with disease status, and machine learning were combined to predict cytomegalovirus infection status. In a later analysis, previously published TCR beta repertoires from 670 or so donors were re-analyzed and high-resolution HLA genotyping was added so that TCR occurrence patterns could be studied. In the later analysis, no new phenotypic data were used to find candidate immune exposures; instead, reliance was placed on TCR beta sequences and their occurrence across donors. An earlier analysis of 587 of the donors applied high-throughput TCR beta sequencing to assess whether each TCR beta V gene segment acted as functional or pseudogenic. Alongside the repertoire data, information on donor age, sex, ethnicity and CMV serostatus was compiled. A later genetic analysis used genome-wide SNP genotypes for about 65% of the 666 donors, treating that subset as a discovery cohort. All discovery cohort repertoires had been generated using a single sequencing platform. HLA typing covered class I and class II loci at four-digit resolution. The number of typed donors differed by locus: about 629-640 for A, B, C, DRB1 and DQB1; 500 to 550 for DQA1; around 610 for DPA1; and some 470 for DPB1. A handful of DR-DQ haplotypes were handled as single units for association and clustering because linkage in the cohort was strong. Among under 450 genotyped donors of the cohort, an average of about 240,000 unique TCR beta nucleotide sequences were sequenced per donor, roughly 20% of them non-productive.

The receptor library was made with the immunoSEQ multiplex PCR assay. For the multiplex PCR, a mixture combining 60 forward primers for TCR Vbeta segments and 13 reverse primers for TCR Jbeta segments was used. The CDR3 region of rearranged TCR beta genes was amplified from genomic DNA with a multiplex PCR assay. The amplified TCR beta libraries were sequenced on the Illumina HiSeq System as 87-base-pair reads. On the study's bioinformatics: In a later analysis, some 80 million unique TCR beta chains were counted across the roughly 610 repertoires, and around 10 million of these chains were shared by at least two donors. Raw reads were error-corrected and collapsed into unique sequences by a nearest-neighbor algorithm in which closely related sequences were merged to remove PCR and sequencing errors. V, D and J gene segments were assigned by aligning CDR3 sequences to IMGT reference sequences. For a sequence to be retained, a match of at least six nucleotides to both a V gene segment and a J gene segment was required. Rearrangements were called productive when the CDR3 lacked stop codons and stayed in frame with V and J; all others were non-productive. CDR3 was defined according to IMGT convention as the region running from the second conserved V-encoded cysteine to the conserved J-encoded phenylalanine. The earlier analysis of around 640 of the donors excluded sequences that lacked an unambiguous match to a single V gene segment. An earlier analysis of about 590 of the donors classified V segments as functional when productive rearrangements were above 56.7% and as segregating when the standard deviation between donors was above 5%. To diagnose cytomegalovirus status from the catalog of TCR beta chain sequences, a statistical classification framework was built. V and J gene assignment, in a later analysis, came from comparing TCR nucleotide sequences with IMGT/GENE-DB human TR gene sequences. In a later analysis, CDR3 sequences and most-parsimonious VDJ recombination scenarios were assigned using the TCRdist pipeline. In a later analysis, each TCR beta chain was defined by its CDR3 amino acid sequence together with its V-gene family, and reads without a unique V-gene family were excluded. To address suspected cross-contamination and a sequencing artifact, a later analysis removed over 500 highly shared, low-generation-probability nucleotide sequences. A later analysis calculated a clonal expansion index for each public chain from normalized within-repertoire ranks of inferred template counts. In a later analysis, generation probabilities were computed using a VDJ recombination model fitted to out-of-frame rearrangements, and the results were checked against IGoR. A later analysis scored TCR-TCR, TCR-HLA and TCR-CMV co-occurrence with hypergeometric tests, applying a repertoire-size bias correction to TCR pairs. In a later analysis, false discovery rates were estimated by permuting HLA or CMV assignments 20 times. A later analysis grouped co-occurring TCRs with DBSCAN, adding TCRdist sequence similarity when clustering within HLA-allele-positive subsets. Co-occurrence clustering excluded repertoires with fewer than 30,000 or more than 120,000 public chains, plus five with anomalous nucleotide sharing. Not all clones reach the TCRdb copy of this immuneACCESS table, which keeps in-frame sequences only. Checked studies attribute under half of the gap to unresolved V genes and leave the rest unexplained. V and J calls and clone size follow that table, whereas D and trimming were derived from the DNA. This sample lists 100,000 to 150,000 clones; around 77% were detected once. The ten largest clones represent 9.5% to 15% of the sample.

The cohort was made up of roughly 670 healthy bone marrow donors. All cohort members were sampled while nominally healthy, although unrecorded immune exposures were likely present. The donor tested CMV seropositive, placing the donor among the roughly 300 seropositive members of the cohort. A peripheral blood sample was provided by each donor, and peripheral blood mononuclear cells were used for TCR beta sequencing. Genomic DNA extraction from the blood cell samples was performed with the Qiagen DNeasy Blood Extraction Kit. The paper's findings and limits, for the study overall: In a later analysis, most CMV-associated TCR beta chains were found to appear HLA-restricted, with HLA associations seemingly driven largely by CMV exposure. The cohort was sequenced for TCR beta chains only, and without alpha or paired-chain data the features that could be detected were limited. Several of the top co-occurrence clusters appeared to be linked to parvovirus B19, influenza, CMV and Epstein-Barr virus, according to a later analysis. Most TCR sequences were observed very rarely across donors, whereas some public TCRs were present in many individuals. When HLA alleles, especially DR and DQ, strongly co-occurred, attributing TCR associations to individual alleles was difficult. A further reported finding was that TCR beta sequences accurately predicted the HLA-A and HLA-B alleles for most subjects in the first cohort. Linkage disequilibrium might explain the correlated functional status among segregating V segments, but an unknown experimental factor could not be ruled out. It was suggested by the authors that the approach could potentially be generalized to other disease states and immunological phenotypes. The 87-base-pair reads could not distinguish some IMGT-functional V segments, including TRBV6-2 and TRBV6-3, so those segments were excluded. A later genetic analysis associated a missense DCLRE1C variant with V-gene and J-gene trimming of TCR beta chains, and an independent cohort replicated the association. A few of the identified cytomegalovirus-associated TCR beta chains were confirmed in vitro to be specific for cytomegalovirus antigens. In an earlier analysis of under 600 of the donors, most TCR beta V segments were observed in productive rearrangements about 90% or about 30% of the time, broadly matching IMGT annotations. The presence/absence analyses assumed that sequencing depth was roughly uniform across donors, and that assumption may not be true. Because some donors lacked HLA typing at each locus, the association tests relied only on the typed subset. The study gave a list of 150 to 200 TCR beta chains associated with cytomegalovirus. At a false discovery rate of 0.05, a later analysis linked fewer than 20,000 TCR beta sequences to specific HLA alleles. According to a later genetic analysis, donors in an Asian-associated ancestry cluster had fewer N-insertions in productive TCRs than the approximately 670-donor mean. In a later analysis, the rate of TCR association differed among HLA loci, with DRB1 alleles having the most associated TCRs and HLA-C alleles having the fewest. Cytomegalovirus status was reported to be diagnosed by the classifier with high specificity and sensitivity in both the original and validation cohorts. Immune exposure information for the cohort was limited to CMV serostatus. A later analysis found that HLA-associated TCR beta chains were more clonally expanded and had lower generation probabilities than equally common non-associated chains. A group of highly shared sequence variants was considered likely to be a technical artifact of the sequencing pipeline. Approximately 18 rarely observed V segments, including chromosome 9 orphons, were excluded from the earlier analysis of several hundred of the donors because counts were too low.

Remarks on this clone: What this receptor recognizes is not known. No per-base quality is available; no much larger clone lies one base away.

The cysteine opens and the phenylalanine closes a CDR3 of 14 amino acids. Only the CDR3 region is kept as DNA, spanning 42 bases read in frame from base 1. CDR1 SGHRS and CDR2 YFSETQ were looked up in the germline V gene. The V and J ends are trimmed by 1 base and 5 bases, leaving 12 bases between them. The chain links TRBV5-1 with TRBJ2-5; possibly the D gene is TRBD1, per 6 matching bases. The TCR originated in a woman aged 40 to 49 in good health and CMV-seropositive. The sequencing input was PBMCs. The sequenced DNA is TGCGCCAGCAGCTTGCAGGGGTCGGGGGAGACCCAGTACTTC. It specifies CASSLQGSGETQYF.